The following is a TCR beta chain sequence with its context. Losses at the gene ends were 4 bases for V and 6 bases for J; bases not matched to a gene: 2. Germline CDR1 reads SGHDN; CDR2 reads FVKESK. This CDR3 is 14 amino acids long. This record belongs to a study of blood T cell repertoires in COVID-19. As for the study in general: The samples span acute and convalescent COVID-19 from the United States, Italy and Spain. From T cells, B-cell-depleted T cells, or PBMCs came the material, which was cDNA or gDNA.

As originally analysed: Cell counts per sample came from amplifying reference gene primers. Assay used: immunoSEQ multiplex PCR; TCRdb lists only in-frame clones, some missing. D and trimming were read from the DNA, whereas the V and J calls and clone size are those reported in that table. In the table there are roughly 250,000 clones, approximately 90% of which are singletons. This chain links TRBV14 with TRBJ2-1; TRBD1 matches 11 bases. This TCR came from a man younger than 45 with acute or convalescent COVID-19. Sequenced material: peripheral blood. The CDR3 coding sequence is TGTGCCAGCAGCCGGGACAGGGGGGGCAATGAGCAGTTCTTC. As protein: CASSRDRGGNEQFF.